What follows describes a single TCR beta chain. The target antigen is unknown. Participants comprised healthy donors of bone marrow. There are 15 residues in the CDR3. The V segment lost 4 bases and the J segment 8 bases; nucleotides outside the gene matches: 5. Germline values: CDR1 SEHNR, CDR2 FQNEAQ (reference sequence). This specimen belongs to a study of cytomegalovirus exposure and HLA in healthy donors. Study information: As released early, the data held roughly 85 million unique TCRs from HLA-typed donors. Of all 370 or so donors who were genotyped, roughly 81% belonged to the Caucasian-associated ancestry cluster.

The study's findings and limits: TCR beta V- and J-gene trimming, according to a later analysis, was linked to a missense DCLRE1C variant.

The PCR had 60 Vbeta and 13 Jbeta primers. Generated by immunoSEQ multiplex PCR, the TCRdb table keeps only in-frame clones and is missing some. The sample's table shows under 45,000 clones. This rearrangement joins TRBV7-9 to TRBJ1-6; TRBD1 agrees at 10 bases. The source of this sequence is a male donor in good health and CMV-seronegative. The sequencing sample was made of PBMCs. CDR3 nucleotides: TGTGCCAGCAGCTCGACCGGGACAGGGGATTCACCCCTCCACTTT. Amino acids: CASSSTGTGDSPLHF.